One and the same sample provided the 9 T cell receptor beta chains below, sequenced in a study of pediatric ulcerative colitis. Some clones are missing from TCRdb's copy, which holds only in-frame ones; the method was immunoSEQ multiplex PCR. The table shows approximately 4,300 clones, with just over 90% occurring only once. Material: blood. The receptors here all came from a boy under 18 who was a control in a study of pediatric ulcerative colitis.

This chain connects TRBV7-6 to TRBJ2-3, with D perhaps TRBD1 (5 bases). V was clipped by 4 bases and J by 0 bases, with 11 bases between them. The CDR3 extends over 15 amino acids. Germline V CDR1 and CDR2: SGHVS, FNYEAQ. DNA for the CDR3: TGTGCCAGCAGCTCGGCAGGGCAGAGCACAGATACGCAGTATTTT. It yields the protein CASSSAGQSTDTQYF.

The chain links TRBV4-2 to TRBJ2-1; 10 bases map to TRBD2. The CDR3 runs to 15 residues. Germline lookup yields CDR1 LGHNA and CDR2 YNFKEQ. With 1 base clipped from V and 8 bases from J, the junction kept 5 bases outside the gene matches. The CDR3 region has the DNA TGTGCCAGCAGCCAAGTGAACCTAGCGGGAGATGAGCAGTTCTTC. Residues: CASSQVNLAGDEQFF.

The chain combines TRBV7-8 with TRBJ2-5, with D maybe TRBD1 (6 bases). V lost 5 bases to trimming and J lost 5 bases, with 21 bases between them. From germline, CDR1 is SGHVS and CDR2 FQNEAQ. The CDR3 has 16 amino acids. The CDR3: CASSPRVGARLETQYF. CDR3 sequence (DNA): TGTGCCAGCAGCCCAAGGGTGGGGGCGCGTCTCGAGACCCAGTACTTC.

This chain uses TRBV10-1 with TRBJ1-1; D might be TRBD1 (6 bases). The CDR3 extends over 16 amino acids. V lost 4 bases to trimming and J lost 3 bases, with 18 bases between them. Germline assignment: CDR1 WNHNN and CDR2 SYGVQD (reference sequence). The CDR3 reads CASSGVGGAEDTEAFF. The DNA of the CDR3 is TGCGCCAGCAGTGGTGTAGGGGGGGCTGAAGACACTGAAGCTTTCTTT.

V usage is TRBV6-5 and J usage is TRBJ1-1; D perhaps matches TRBD1 (6 bases). The V end lost 8 bases, the J end lost 8 bases, and 15 bases lay between the germline ends. This CDR3 is built from 12 residues. Germline CDR1 reads MNHEY; CDR2 reads SVGAGI. In DNA, the CDR3 is TGTGCCAGCCAAGGGACACCAGAAGAAGCTTTCTTT. Amino acids: CASQGTPEEAFF.

The rearrangement joins TRBV30 to TRBJ2-3; perhaps TRBD2 as D (6 bases). V was trimmed by 2 bases and J by 9 bases, leaving 6 bases between them. This CDR3 has 10 residues. Germline assignment: CDR1 GTSNPN and CDR2 SVGIG (reference sequence). The CDR3: CAWSRETQYF. CDR3 nucleotides: TGTGCCTGGAGTCGGGAGACGCAGTATTTT.

Remarks on this clone: At one boundary the junction diverges from the germline segment, which might be a read error. The V and J genes are TRBV7-2 and TRBJ1-1, with TRBD1 matching 7 bases. Germline-derived CDR1 and CDR2 are SGHTA and FQGNSA. This CDR3 comprises 13 residues. The CDR3: CASRLGGGDEAFF. CDR3 sequence (DNA): TGTGCCAGCAGGTTAGGGGGCGGCGATGAAGCTTTCTTT.

A single count supports this clone. The CDR3 loop is CASSSPGLVALRSDTQYF. The CDR3 bases are TGTGCCAGCAGCTCCCCCGGACTAGTAGCTCTCCGTTCAGATACGCAGTATTTT. The chain joins TRBV7-8 to TRBJ2-3; 7 nucleotides line up with TRBD2. The CDR3 has 18 residues. The germline gives CDR1 SGHVS, CDR2 FQNEAQ. J lost 4 bases, V lost 4 bases, and 17 bases had no gene match.

The chain joins TRBV4-2 to TRBJ2-7, with TRBD2 matching 8 bases. CDR1 is LGHNA, CDR2 YNFKEQ, per germline. This CDR3 region has 17 residues. With 7 bases clipped from V and 2 bases from J, the junction kept 16 bases outside the gene matches. As DNA, the CDR3 is TGTGCCAGCATCCCGGCCACGTCTAGCGGGCCACCCTACGAGCAGTACGTC. Translation: CASIPATSSGPPYEQYV.